This T cell receptor beta chain was captured by sequencing in a study of OX40 agonist ivuxolimab in advanced cancers. Study information: Ivuxolimab, an agonistic anti-OX40 (CD134) antibody, was given to patients. Checkpoint inhibitors had been given previously to 40% of patients. Study outcomes and limitations: Clones of CD4+ and CD8+ blood T cells grew by week 6 at doses of 0.1 to 3.0 mg/kg.

The CDR3 has 13 residues. Germline CDR1 is WNHNN and CDR2 is SYGVQD (reference sequence). V dropped 5 bases and J dropped 1 base, with 7 bases sitting between them. Clones were sequenced by immunoSEQ multiplex PCR, and TCRdb holds only the in-frame ones, with some missing. The sample holds around 100,000 clones, approximately 91% seen once. As regards this clone: Its antigen is undetermined.

The rearrangement links TRBV10-1 to TRBJ2-3; D is uncertain. The sequencing here drew on CD4+ or CD8+ T cells sorted from blood, taken in a trial of the OX40 agonist ivuxolimab. The receptor was isolated from an adult with an advanced solid tumor such as melanoma, head and neck, liver or kidney cancer. CDR3 nucleotides: TGCGCCAGCAGTTGGAGCGGCACAGATACGCAGTATTTT. It codes for CASSWSGTDTQYF.